The clone carrying this T cell receptor (beta chain) appeared a few times. Its cognate antigen is unknown. Researchers amplified the TCR beta CDR3 regions from RNA transcripts. HTBI primers were employed in a first-round RT-PCR of the TCR CDR3. TCRdb independently ran MiXCR on the multiplex PCR reads; one entry per CDR3 protein. Here the sample spans approximately 590,000 distinct CDR3 sequences, approximately 14% being singletons. This entry comes from a study of T cells in Graves' hyperthyroidism and ophthalmopathy. General study findings and limits: For ophthalmopathy, model prediction preceded onset by a median around 7 months.

The ends lost 8 bases at V and 4 bases at J; junction bases unmatched: 7. This CDR3 has 14 amino acids. The TCR sequence derives from a woman aged 25-40 years with Graves' hyperthyroidism. The source material was blood. The chain joins TRBV12-3 or TRBV12-4 to TRBJ2-1, with 8 bases aligning to TRBD2. The CDR3 nucleotides read TGTGCCAGCGAACCCGGGACTAGATACAATGAGCAGTTCTTC. Its translation is CASEPGTRYNEQFF.